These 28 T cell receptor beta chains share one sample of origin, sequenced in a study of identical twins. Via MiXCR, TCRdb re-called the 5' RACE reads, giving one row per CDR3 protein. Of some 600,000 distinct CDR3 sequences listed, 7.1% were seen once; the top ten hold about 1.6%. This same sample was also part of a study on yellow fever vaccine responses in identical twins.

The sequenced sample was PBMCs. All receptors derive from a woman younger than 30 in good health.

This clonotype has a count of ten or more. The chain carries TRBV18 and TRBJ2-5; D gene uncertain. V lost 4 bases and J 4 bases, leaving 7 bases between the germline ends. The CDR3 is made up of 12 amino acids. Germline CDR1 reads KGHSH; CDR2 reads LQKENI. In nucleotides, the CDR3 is TGTGCCAGCTCACTAAACGGAGAGACCCAGTACTTC. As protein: CASSLNGETQYF.

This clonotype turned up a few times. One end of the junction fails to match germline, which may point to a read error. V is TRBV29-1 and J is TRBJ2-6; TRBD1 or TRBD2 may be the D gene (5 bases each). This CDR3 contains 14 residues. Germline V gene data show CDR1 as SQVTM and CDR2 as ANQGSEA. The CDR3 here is CSAGGGSGANVLTF. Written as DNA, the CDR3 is TGCAGCGCCGGTGGAGGCAGTGGGGCCAACGTCCTGACGTTC.

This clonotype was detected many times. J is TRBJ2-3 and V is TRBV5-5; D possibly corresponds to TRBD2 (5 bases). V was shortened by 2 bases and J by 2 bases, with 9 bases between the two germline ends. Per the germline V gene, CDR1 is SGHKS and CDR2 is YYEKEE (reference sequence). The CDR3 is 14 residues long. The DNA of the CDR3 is TGTGCCAGCAGCTTCGGCCTAGCCACAGATACGCAGTATTTT. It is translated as CASSFGLATDTQYF.

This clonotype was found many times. In DNA form, the CDR3 reads TGCGCCAGCAGCCAAGGGACTGGGCAGACACCCGTTTATGGCTACACCTTC. This gives the protein CASSQGTGQTPVYGYTF. This rearrangement joins TRBV4-1 to TRBJ1-2; D gene uncertain. Germline V lookup: CDR1 MGHRA, CDR2 YSYEKL. This CDR3 has 17 residues. V was shortened by 1 base and J by 5 bases, with 20 bases between the two germline ends.

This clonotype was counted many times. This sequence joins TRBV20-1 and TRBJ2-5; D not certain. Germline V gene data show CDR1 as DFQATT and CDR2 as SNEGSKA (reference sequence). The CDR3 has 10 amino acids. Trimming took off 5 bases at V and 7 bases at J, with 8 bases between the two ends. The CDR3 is CSAPGSTQYF. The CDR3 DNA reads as TGCAGTGCTCCCGGGTCGACCCAGTACTTC.

The CDR3, as DNA: TGTGCCAGCAATGGCGGGGGGAACACTGAAGCTTTCTTT. This translates into CASNGGGNTEAFF. J is TRBJ1-1 and V is TRBV2; TRBD1 is a possible D gene (5 bases). The CDR3 totals 13 residues. The germline gives CDR1 SNHLY, CDR2 FYNNEI. V was shortened by 7 bases and J by 1 base, with 10 bases between the two germline ends.

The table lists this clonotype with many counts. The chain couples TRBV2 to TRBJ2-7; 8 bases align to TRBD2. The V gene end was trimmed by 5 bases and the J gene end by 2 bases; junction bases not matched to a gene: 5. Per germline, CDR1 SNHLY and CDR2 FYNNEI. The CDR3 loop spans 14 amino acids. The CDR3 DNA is TGTGCCAGCAGTTTCCGGGAGGGGGCCTACGAGCAGTACGTC. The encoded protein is CASSFREGAYEQYV.

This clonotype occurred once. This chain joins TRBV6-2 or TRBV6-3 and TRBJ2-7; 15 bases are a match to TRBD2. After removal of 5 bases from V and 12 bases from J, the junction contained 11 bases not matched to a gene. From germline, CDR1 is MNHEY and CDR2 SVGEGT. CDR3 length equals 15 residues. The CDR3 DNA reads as TGTGCCAGCAGTCCGACGCGGACTAGCGGGGGGGAATCGTACGTC. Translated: CASSPTRTSGGESYV.

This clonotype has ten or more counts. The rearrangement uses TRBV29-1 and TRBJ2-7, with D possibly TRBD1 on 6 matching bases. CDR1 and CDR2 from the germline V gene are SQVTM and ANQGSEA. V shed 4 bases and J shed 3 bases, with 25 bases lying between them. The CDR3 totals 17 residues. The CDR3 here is CSVVGPLIQGGGYEQYF. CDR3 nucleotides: TGCAGCGTTGTGGGCCCCCTCATACAGGGCGGTGGCTACGAGCAGTACTTC.

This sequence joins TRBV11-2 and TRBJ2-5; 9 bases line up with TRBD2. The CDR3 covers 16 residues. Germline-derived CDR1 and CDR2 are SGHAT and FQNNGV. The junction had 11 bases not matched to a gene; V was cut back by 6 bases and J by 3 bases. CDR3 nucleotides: TGTGCCAGCAGGGAGTACGGGCTAGCGGGAAAAGAGACCCAGTACTTC. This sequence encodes CASREYGLAGKETQYF.

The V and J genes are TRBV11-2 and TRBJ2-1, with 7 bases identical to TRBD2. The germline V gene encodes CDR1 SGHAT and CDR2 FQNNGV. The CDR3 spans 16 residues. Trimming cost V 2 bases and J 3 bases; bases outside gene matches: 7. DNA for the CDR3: TGTGCCAGCAGCTTAAGGCGGGAGCTTTTCTACAATGAGCAGTTCTTC. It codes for CASSLRRELFYNEQFF.

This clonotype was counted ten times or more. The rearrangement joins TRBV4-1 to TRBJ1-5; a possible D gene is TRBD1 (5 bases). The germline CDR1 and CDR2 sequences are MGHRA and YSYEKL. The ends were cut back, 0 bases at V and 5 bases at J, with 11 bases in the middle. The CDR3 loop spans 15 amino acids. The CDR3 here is CASSQEGRAYQPQHF. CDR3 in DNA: TGCGCCAGCAGCCAAGAGGGCAGGGCCTATCAGCCCCAGCATTTT.

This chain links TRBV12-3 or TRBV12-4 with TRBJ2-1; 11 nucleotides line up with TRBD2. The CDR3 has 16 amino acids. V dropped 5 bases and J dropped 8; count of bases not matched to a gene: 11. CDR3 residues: CASSVIERLAGYEQFF. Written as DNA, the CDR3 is TGTGCCAGCAGTGTAATAGAGCGACTAGCGGGATATGAGCAGTTCTTC.

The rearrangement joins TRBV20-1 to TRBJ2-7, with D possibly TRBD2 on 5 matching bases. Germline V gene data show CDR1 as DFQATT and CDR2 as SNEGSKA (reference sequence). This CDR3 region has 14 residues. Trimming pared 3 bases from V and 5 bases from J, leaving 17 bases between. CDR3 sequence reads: CSASRPGIGDEQYF. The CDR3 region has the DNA TGCAGTGCTAGCCGGCCCGGGATCGGGGACGAGCAGTACTTC.

CDR3 nucleotides: TGCGCCAGCAGCTTAGGCGGGGGGCTTCGCACAGATACGCAGTATTTT. This codes for CASSLGGGLRTDTQYF. The chain recombines TRBV5-1 with TRBJ2-3; 8 nucleotides align to TRBD2. This CDR3 has 16 amino acids. V was pared by 2 bases and J by 1 base, with 6 bases of the junction left unmatched. In germline, CDR1 is SGHRS, CDR2 YFSETQ.

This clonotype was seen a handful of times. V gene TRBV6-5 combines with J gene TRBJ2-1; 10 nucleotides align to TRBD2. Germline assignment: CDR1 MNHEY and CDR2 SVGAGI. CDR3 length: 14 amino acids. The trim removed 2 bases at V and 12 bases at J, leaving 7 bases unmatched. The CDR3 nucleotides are TGTGCCAGCAGTTACGCCCTAGCGGGAGCTCGGCAGTTCTTC. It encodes CASSYALAGARQFF.

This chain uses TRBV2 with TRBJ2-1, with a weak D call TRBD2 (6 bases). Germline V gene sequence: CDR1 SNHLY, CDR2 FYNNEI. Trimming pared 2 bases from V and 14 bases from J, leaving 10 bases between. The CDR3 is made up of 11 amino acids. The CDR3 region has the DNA TGTGCCAGCAGTGAACGACTAGGGGAGTTCTTC. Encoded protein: CASSERLGEFF.

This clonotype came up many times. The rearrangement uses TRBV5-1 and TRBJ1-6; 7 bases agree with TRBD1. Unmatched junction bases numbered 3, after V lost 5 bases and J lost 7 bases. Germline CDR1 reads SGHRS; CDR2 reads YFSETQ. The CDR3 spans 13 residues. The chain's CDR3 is CASSGTENSPLHF. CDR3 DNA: TGCGCCAGCAGTGGGACAGAAAATTCACCCCTCCACTTT. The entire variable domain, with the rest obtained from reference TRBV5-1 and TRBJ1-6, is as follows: KAGVTQTPRYLIKTRGQQVTLSCSPISGHRSVSWYQQTPGQGLQFLFEYFSETQRNKGNFPGRFSGRQFSNSRSEMNVSTLELGDSALYLCASSGTENSPLHFGNGTRLTVT.

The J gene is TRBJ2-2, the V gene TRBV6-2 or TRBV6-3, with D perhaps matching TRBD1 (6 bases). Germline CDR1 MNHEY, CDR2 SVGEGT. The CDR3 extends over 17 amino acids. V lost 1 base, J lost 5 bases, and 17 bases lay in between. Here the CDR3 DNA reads TGTGCCAGCAGTTACTACCGACTAAATCAGGGGACCGGGGAGCTGTTTTTT. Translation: CASSYYRLNQGTGELFF.

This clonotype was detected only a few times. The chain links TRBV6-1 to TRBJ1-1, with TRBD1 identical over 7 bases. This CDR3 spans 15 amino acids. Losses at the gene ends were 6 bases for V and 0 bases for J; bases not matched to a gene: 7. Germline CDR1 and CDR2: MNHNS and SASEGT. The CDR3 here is CASSPIQGMNTEAFF. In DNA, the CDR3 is TGTGCCAGCAGCCCAATACAGGGGATGAACACTGAAGCTTTCTTT.

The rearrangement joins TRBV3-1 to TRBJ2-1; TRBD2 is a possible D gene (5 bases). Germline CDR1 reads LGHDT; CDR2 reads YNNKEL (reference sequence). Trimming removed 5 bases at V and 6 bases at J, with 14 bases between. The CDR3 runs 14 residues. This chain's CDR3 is CASSETGIVNEQFF. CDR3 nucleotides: TGTGCCAGCAGCGAGACCGGGATCGTCAATGAGCAGTTCTTC.

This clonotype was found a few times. The CDR3 DNA reads as TGTGCCAGCAGCCTCGGGACTTTTGGAAACACCATATATTTT. This translates into CASSLGTFGNTIYF. The gene calls are TRBV13 and TRBJ1-3; D might be TRBD1 (5 bases). V lost 5 bases and J lost 3, with 11 bases in between. The CDR3 has 14 residues. The germline V gene encodes CDR1 PRHDT and CDR2 FYEKMQ (reference sequence).

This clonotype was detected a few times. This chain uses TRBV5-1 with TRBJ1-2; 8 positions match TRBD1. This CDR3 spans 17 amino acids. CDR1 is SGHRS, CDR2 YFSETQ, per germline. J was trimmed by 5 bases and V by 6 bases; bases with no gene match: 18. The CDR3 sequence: CASTHLDRAVGVYGYTF. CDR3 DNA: TGCGCCAGCACCCACCTGGACAGGGCGGTAGGTGTATATGGCTACACCTTC.

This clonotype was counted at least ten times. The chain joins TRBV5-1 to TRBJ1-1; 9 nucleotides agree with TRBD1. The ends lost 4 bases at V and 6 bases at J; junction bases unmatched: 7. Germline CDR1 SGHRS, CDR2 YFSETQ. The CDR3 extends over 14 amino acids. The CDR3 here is CASSSTGGRAEAFF. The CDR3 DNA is TGCGCCAGCAGCAGTACAGGGGGCAGGGCTGAAGCTTTCTTT.

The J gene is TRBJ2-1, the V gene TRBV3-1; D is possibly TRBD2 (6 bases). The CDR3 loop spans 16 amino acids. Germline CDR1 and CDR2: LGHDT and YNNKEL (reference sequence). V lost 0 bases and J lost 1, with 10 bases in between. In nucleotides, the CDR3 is TGTGCCAGCAGCCAAGACAAGGGAGGATCCTACAATGAGCAGTTCTTC. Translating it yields CASSQDKGGSYNEQFF.

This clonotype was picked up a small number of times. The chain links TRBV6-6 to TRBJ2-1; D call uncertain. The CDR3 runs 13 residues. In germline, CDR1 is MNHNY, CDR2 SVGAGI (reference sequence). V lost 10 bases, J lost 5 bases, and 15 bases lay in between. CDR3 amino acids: CATTGQWDNEQFF. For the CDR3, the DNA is TGTGCCACTACGGGTCAATGGGACAATGAGCAGTTCTTC.

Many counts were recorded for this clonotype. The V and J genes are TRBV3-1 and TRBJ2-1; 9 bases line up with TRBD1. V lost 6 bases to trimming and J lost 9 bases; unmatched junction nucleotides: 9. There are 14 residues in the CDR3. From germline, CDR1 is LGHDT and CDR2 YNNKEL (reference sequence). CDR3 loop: CASRGQGLSSEQFF. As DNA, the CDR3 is TGTGCCAGCAGGGGACAGGGCCTGTCTAGTGAGCAGTTCTTC.

The CDR3 is CASSNWGEAFF. The CDR3 nucleotides read TGTGCCAGCAGCAACTGGGGTGAAGCTTTCTTT. V and J are TRBV6-5 and TRBJ1-1, with D unresolved. Germline CDR1 MNHEY, CDR2 SVGAGI. Trimming took off 6 bases at V and 7 bases at J, with 9 bases between the two ends. The CDR3 is 11 residues long.